This TCR beta chain was sequenced in a study of blood T cell repertoires in COVID-19. Authors' analysis steps: How many nucleated cells were present was estimated from reference gene primer amplification. The data were produced by immunoSEQ multiplex PCR, yet TCRdb's version contains in-frame clones alone and is incomplete. The V and J calls and clone size were taken over from that table, and D and trimming were inferred from the DNA. Among some 180,000 clones listed, roughly 91% were seen once. Unmatched junction bases numbered 9, after V lost 4 bases and J lost 2 bases. This CDR3 region has 16 residues. Germline lookup yields CDR1 MNHEY and CDR2 SVGAGI.

Material for sequencing was peripheral blood. This chain joins TRBV6-5 and TRBJ2-7; 9 positions agree with TRBD2. This TCR derives from a man over 45 who had recovered from COVID-19. The CDR3 DNA follows: TGTGCCAGCAGTTGGAGGACTAGCGCCCAACCCTACGAGCAGTACTTC. This sequence encodes CASSWRTSAQPYEQYF.